The 29 T cell receptor beta chains below come from one sample, sequenced in a study of blood T cell repertoires in COVID-19. The data were produced by immunoSEQ multiplex PCR, yet TCRdb's version contains in-frame clones alone and is incomplete. The sample gives roughly 410,000 clones, approximately 89% of which show up once; roughly 1.6% is in the top ten. The sample taken for sequencing was peripheral blood. These receptor sequences come from a woman between 35 and 50 years old with COVID-19, enrolled during active disease.

The rearrangement uses TRBV5-4 and TRBJ1-6; D may be TRBD1 (5 bases). Trimming pared 0 bases from V and 5 bases from J, leaving 12 bases between. The CDR3 runs 16 residues. From germline, CDR1 is SGHNT and CDR2 YYREEE (reference sequence). In nucleotides, the CDR3 is TGTGCCAGCAGCTTGGCCCCGGGGGGGAATAATTCACCCCTCCACTTT. Translating gives CASSLAPGGNNSPLHF.

The chain recombines TRBV3-1 (or the pseudogene TRBV3-2) with TRBJ2-7; D remains unclear. The CDR3 totals 16 residues. Germline V gene sequence: CDR1 LGHDT, CDR2 YNNKEL (reference sequence). Trimming took off 0 bases at V and 2 bases at J, with 14 bases between the two ends. This chain's CDR3 is CASSQDNPAPTYEQYF. DNA of the CDR3: TGTGCCAGCAGCCAAGATAACCCTGCACCTACCTACGAGCAGTACTTC.

The chain employs TRBV7-8 and TRBJ2-3; D possibly corresponds to TRBD1 (5 bases). Germline V gene data show CDR1 as SGHVS and CDR2 as FQNEAQ. This CDR3 is built from 16 residues. Trimming took 4 bases from V and 1 from J, leaving 15 bases between them. CDR3 nucleotide sequence: TGTGCCAGCAGCTCAACGTGGGTAGGGGGCACAGATACGCAGTATTTT. Encoded protein: CASSSTWVGGTDTQYF. Full variable domain (remainder filled in from reference TRBV7-8 and TRBJ2-3): GAGVSQSPRYKVAKRGQDVALRCDPISGHVSLFWYQQALGQGPEFLTYFQNEAQLDKSGLPSDRFFAERPEGSVSTLKIQRTQQEDSAVYLCASSSTWVGGTDTQYFGPGTRLTVL.

The chain uses TRBV27 and TRBJ2-3; D may be TRBD1 (6 bases). CDR3 size: 14 residues. Trimming cost V 5 bases and J 10 bases, with 19 bases left between them. Germline assignment: CDR1 MNHEY and CDR2 SMNVEV (reference sequence). DNA for the CDR3: TGTGCCAGCAGTCCCGGGACGGTGGCAGGGGCGCAGTATTTT. Amino acid sequence: CASSPGTVAGAQYF.

J is TRBJ1-1 and V is TRBV19, with D perhaps TRBD1 (5 bases). CDR3 length: 16 residues. The V gene lost 2 bases and the J gene lost 3 bases, with 16 bases spanning the gap. Germline values: CDR1 LNHDA, CDR2 SQIVND (reference sequence). CDR3 sequence: CASSISGGVRDTEAFF. The CDR3 nucleotides are TGTGCCAGTAGTATATCTGGGGGGGTTCGGGACACTGAAGCTTTCTTT.

The chain joins TRBV9 to TRBJ2-6; 10 nucleotides match TRBD2. The CDR3 runs to 19 residues. Unmatched junction bases numbered 16, after V lost 5 bases and J lost 5 bases. CDR1 is SGDLS and CDR2 is YYNGEE in the germline V gene. This CDR3 is CASRETMRAGGVWANVLTF. The CDR3 coding sequence is TGTGCCAGCAGAGAGACCATGCGAGCGGGAGGGGTCTGGGCCAACGTCCTGACTTTC.

Only one count was recorded for this clone. V and J are TRBV6-5 and TRBJ2-1, with D possibly TRBD1 on 5 matching bases. This CDR3 region has 15 residues. The V end was cut by 2 bases, the J end by 8 bases, with 16 bases between. Germline CDR1 MNHEY, CDR2 SVGAGI. The CDR3 region has the DNA TGTGCCAGCAGTTACGCCCAGGGTGCGTTCGATGAGCAGTTCTTC. Amino acids: CASSYAQGAFDEQFF.

This chain uses TRBV2 with TRBJ2-1, with 12 bases fitting TRBD2. The CDR3 has 15 amino acids. With V trimmed by 4 bases and J by 6 bases, 4 bases remained unmatched. CDR1 and CDR2 (germline): SNHLY, FYNNEI. The CDR3 is CASSVELAGGNEQFF. The CDR3 nucleotides read TGTGCCAGCAGTGTTGAACTAGCGGGAGGCAATGAGCAGTTCTTC.

The chain employs TRBV28 and TRBJ1-5; D remains ambiguous. V gave up 4 bases and J gave up 4 bases, with 14 bases separating them. The CDR3 extends over 15 amino acids. The germline gives CDR1 MDHEN, CDR2 SYDVKM. The CDR3 sequence is CASSWLGSENQPQHF. For the CDR3, the DNA is TGTGCCAGCAGTTGGTTAGGGAGTGAAAATCAGCCCCAGCATTTT. The variable domain in full, with the rest retrieved from reference TRBV28 and TRBJ1-5, is DVKVTQSSRYLVKRTGEKVFLECVQDMDHENMFWYRQDPGLGLRLIYFSYDVKMKEKGDIPEGYSVSREKKERFSLILESASTNQTSMYLCASSWLGSENQPQHFGDGTRLSIL.

This sequence joins TRBV30 and TRBJ1-4; D remains ambiguous. The length of the CDR3 is 12 residues. Trimming took off 8 bases at V and 7 bases at J, with 14 bases between the two ends. Looked up from germline, CDR1 is GTSNPN and CDR2 is SVGIG (reference sequence). CDR3 nucleotide sequence: TGTGCCGGATGGAAGGAGCGTGAAAAACTGTTTTTT. The encoded protein is CAGWKEREKLFF.

The chain is built from TRBV28 and TRBJ2-3, with D unresolved. The CDR3 totals 14 residues. V gave up 2 bases and J gave up 2 bases, with 8 bases separating them. CDR1 and CDR2 from the germline V gene are MDHEN and SYDVKM. The CDR3 DNA sequence: TGTGCCAGCAGTTTAGAACTTAACACAGATACGCAGTATTTT. It yields the protein CASSLELNTDTQYF. Combining the CDR3 with reference TRBV28 and TRBJ2-3 gives the whole variable domain DVKVTQSSRYLVKRTGEKVFLECVQDMDHENMFWYRQDPGLGLRLIYFSYDVKMKEKGDIPEGYSVSREKKERFSLILESASTNQTSMYLCASSLELNTDTQYFGPGTRLTVL.

The V call is TRBV28, the J call TRBJ1-1, with D unresolved. The V gene's germline CDR1 is MDHEN and CDR2 SYDVKM. The CDR3 is 15 residues long. Trimming left V 5 bases short and J 1 base short, with 14 bases between. CDR3 sequence reads: CASSPGKAPNTEAFF. Here the CDR3 DNA reads TGTGCCAGCAGTCCGGGGAAAGCCCCGAACACTGAAGCTTTCTTT. The full variable domain, rest sourced from reference TRBV28 and TRBJ1-1, is DVKVTQSSRYLVKRTGEKVFLECVQDMDHENMFWYRQDPGLGLRLIYFSYDVKMKEKGDIPEGYSVSREKKERFSLILESASTNQTSMYLCASSPGKAPNTEAFFGQGTRLTVV.

The rearrangement uses TRBV9 and TRBJ1-1; 8 bases map to TRBD1. The germline gives CDR1 SGDLS, CDR2 YYNGEE. The CDR3 runs 15 residues. V lost 3 bases, J lost 4 bases, and 8 bases stayed unmatched. Here the CDR3 DNA reads TGTGCCAGCAGCGCCTGGCAGGGGGCTAGCACTGAAGCTTTCTTT. This sequence encodes CASSAWQGASTEAFF.

Concerning this clone: The sample contains more than one DNA sequence encoding this CDR3. The chain employs TRBV5-1 and TRBJ2-5; a weak D match, TRBD2 (6 bases). This CDR3 has 14 amino acids. Germline V CDR1 and CDR2: SGHRS, YFSETQ. Trimming left V 0 bases short and J 2 bases short, with 8 bases between. CDR3 residues: CASSLGGVQETQYF. The DNA of the CDR3 is TGCGCCAGCAGCTTGGGCGGGGTGCAAGAGACCCAGTACTTC.

Only a few counts were recorded for this clone. V is TRBV28 and J is TRBJ2-7, with 7 nucleotides matching TRBD1. The CDR3 has 13 residues. Germline assignment: CDR1 MDHEN and CDR2 SYDVKM. The V and J ends lost 6 bases and 3 bases, in that order; junction bases with no gene match: 5. Here the CDR3 reads CASRGTVLYEQYF. CDR3 in DNA: TGTGCCAGCAGAGGGACAGTGCTCTACGAGCAGTACTTC.

The chain couples TRBV25-1 to TRBJ1-2, with TRBD1 matching 8 bases. This CDR3 has 14 residues. Germline V gives CDR1 MGHDK, CDR2 SYGVNS. J lost 4 bases, V lost 4 bases, and 5 bases had no gene match. CDR3 loop: CASSGDRILYGYTF. The DNA for the CDR3 is TGTGCCAGCAGTGGGGACAGGATACTCTATGGCTACACCTTC.

This clone turned up a few times. Other DNA sequences in the same sample also yield this CDR3. V gene TRBV5-1 combines with J gene TRBJ1-1, with D unresolved. Trimming cost V 2 bases and J 1 base, with 9 bases left between them. The germline CDR1 and CDR2 sequences are SGHRS and YFSETQ. The CDR3 consists of 14 residues. The CDR3 sequence: CASSFIGGNTEAFF. In DNA, the CDR3 is TGCGCCAGCAGCTTTATTGGCGGGAACACTGAAGCTTTCTTT.

V is TRBV5-4 and J is TRBJ2-2, with 7 bases that match TRBD1. CDR3 length: 15 residues. V lost 3 bases and J lost 7; bases outside the gene matches: 9. Per germline, CDR1 SGHNT and CDR2 YYREEE (reference sequence). The chain's CDR3 is CASSSGGFQIGELFF. The CDR3 DNA is TGTGCCAGCAGCTCAGGGGGTTTCCAAATCGGGGAGCTGTTTTTT.

The chain links TRBV3-1 (or the pseudogene TRBV3-2) to TRBJ2-1, with D possibly matching TRBD1 (5 bases). The V and J ends lost 7 bases and 8 bases respectively, with 12 bases between them. CDR3 length: 12 amino acids. Per germline, CDR1 LGHDT and CDR2 YNNKEL (reference sequence). This CDR3 reads CASTSLGDEQFF. The DNA for the CDR3 is TGTGCCAGCACCTCGCTAGGGGATGAGCAGTTCTTC.

This clone has a single count. This chain links TRBV28 with TRBJ2-1; 12 positions match TRBD2. Germline-derived CDR1 and CDR2 are MDHEN and SYDVKM. Germline trimming cut 2 bases from V and 6 bases from J; bases unmatched to any gene: 5. The CDR3 loop spans 16 amino acids. The CDR3 protein is CASSLIGTSGRNEQFF. As DNA, the CDR3 is TGTGCCAGCAGTTTAATCGGGACTAGCGGGCGCAATGAGCAGTTCTTC. Full variable domain (missing parts from reference TRBV28 and TRBJ2-1): DVKVTQSSRYLVKRTGEKVFLECVQDMDHENMFWYRQDPGLGLRLIYFSYDVKMKEKGDIPEGYSVSREKKERFSLILESASTNQTSMYLCASSLIGTSGRNEQFFGPGTRLTVL.

This chain connects TRBV4-3 to TRBJ2-2, with D possibly being TRBD2 (5 bases). V lost 0 bases and J 5 bases, leaving 7 bases between the germline ends. Germline CDR1 and CDR2: LGHNA and YSLEER. The CDR3 is 14 amino acids. The CDR3 sequence: CASSQDGRTGELFF. The CDR3 DNA follows: TGCGCCAGCAGCCAAGATGGGAGAACCGGGGAGCTGTTTTTT.

V usage is TRBV6-2 or TRBV6-3 and J usage is TRBJ2-1; 10 positions agree with TRBD2. The CDR3 is 16 residues long. Germline lookup yields CDR1 MNHEY and CDR2 SVGEGT. With V trimmed by 6 bases and J by 7 bases, 12 bases remained unmatched. DNA for the CDR3: TGTGCCAGCAGCCACCCGGGACTAGCGATTAGGAATGAGCAGTTCTTC. It translates to CASSHPGLAIRNEQFF.

The chain recombines TRBV5-6 with TRBJ2-6; TRBD1 matches 9 bases. The CDR3 is 16 residues long. The germline gives CDR1 SGHDT, CDR2 YYEEEE. Trimming took 4 bases from V and 4 from J; bases not matched to a gene: 6. CDR3 DNA sequence: TGTGCCAGCAGCGTACCGGGACAGGGAGGGGCCAACGTCCTGACTTTC. Translation gives CASSVPGQGGANVLTF.

The chain carries TRBV7-2 and TRBJ1-6; 9 nucleotides align to TRBD1. This CDR3 comprises 13 residues. Trimming at V came to 0 bases and at J to 17 bases, leaving 5 bases not matched to a gene. The germline V gene has CDR1 SGHTA and CDR2 FQGNSA. The DNA of the CDR3 is TGTGCCAGCAGCTTAGCGAGACAGGGGGTTATCCACTTT. Protein sequence: CASSLARQGVIHF. Variable domain in full (rest from reference TRBV7-2 and TRBJ1-6): GAGVSQSPSNKVTEKGKDVELRCDPISGHTALYWYRQSLGQGLEFLIYFQGNSAPDKSGLPSDRFSAERTGGSVSTLTIQRTQQEDSAVYLCASSLARQGVIHFGNGTRLTVT.

The V gene is TRBV6-5, the J gene TRBJ1-2, with 7 nucleotides matching TRBD1. The CDR3 loop spans 15 amino acids. Germline V gene data show CDR1 as MNHEY and CDR2 as SVGAGI. The V and J ends lost 5 bases and 0 bases, in that order; junction bases with no gene match: 6. CDR3 amino acids: CASSRTRGSNYGYTF. The CDR3 region has the DNA TGTGCCAGCAGTCGTACCAGGGGGTCTAACTATGGCTACACCTTC.

V gene TRBV19 combines with J gene TRBJ1-1; TRBD1 might be the D (5 bases). This CDR3 spans 15 amino acids. The germline V gene encodes CDR1 LNHDA and CDR2 SQIVND (reference sequence). Trimming removed 3 bases at V and 0 bases at J, with 11 bases between. This CDR3 is CASSIPTAMNTEAFF. The CDR3 nucleotides are TGTGCCAGTAGTATCCCGACAGCGATGAACACTGAAGCTTTCTTT.

The chain uses TRBV6-6 and TRBJ1-3, with 8 positions matching TRBD1. The trim removed 6 bases at V and 4 bases at J, leaving 8 bases unmatched. Per the germline V gene, CDR1 is MNHNY and CDR2 is SVGAGI (reference sequence). The CDR3 is 15 amino acids. The CDR3 bases are TGTGCCAGCAGCCACTCAGGGGGCGCCGGAAACACCATATATTTT. This translates into CASSHSGGAGNTIYF.

V and J are TRBV28 and TRBJ2-5; 7 nucleotides agree with TRBD2. CDR3 length: 14 residues. Germline V gene data show CDR1 as MDHEN and CDR2 as SYDVKM. The junction had 5 bases not matched to a gene; V was cut back by 0 bases and J by 7 bases. The CDR3 loop reads CASSLWGGTGTQYF. The CDR3 region has the DNA TGTGCCAGCAGTTTATGGGGGGGGACCGGGACCCAGTACTTC.

With regard to this clone: Other DNA sequences within the sample encode an identical CDR3. J is TRBJ2-7 and V is TRBV5-1, with 7 bases aligning to TRBD1. CDR1 is SGHRS, CDR2 YFSETQ, per germline. With 4 bases clipped from V and 5 bases from J, the junction kept 3 bases outside the gene matches. The CDR3 is 12 residues long. Here the CDR3 DNA reads TGCGCCAGCAGCCTAGGGGGCCACGAGCAGTACTTC. Its protein is CASSLGGHEQYF.